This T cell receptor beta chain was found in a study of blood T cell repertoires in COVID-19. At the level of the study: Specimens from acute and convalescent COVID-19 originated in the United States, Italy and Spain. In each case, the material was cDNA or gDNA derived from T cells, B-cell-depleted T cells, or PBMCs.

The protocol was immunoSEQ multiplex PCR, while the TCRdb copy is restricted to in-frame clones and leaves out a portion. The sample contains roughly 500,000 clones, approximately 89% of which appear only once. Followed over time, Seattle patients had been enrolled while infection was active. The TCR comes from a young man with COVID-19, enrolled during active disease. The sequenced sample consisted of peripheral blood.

The CDR3 here is CATSRYTGELFF. CDR3 DNA sequence: TGTGCCACCAGTCGTTACACCGGGGAGCTGTTTTTT. The rearrangement links TRBV24-1 to TRBJ2-2; D gene uncertain. Germline assignment: CDR1 KGHDR and CDR2 SFDVKD. CDR3 size: 12 residues. V lost 6 bases to trimming and J lost 3 bases, with 4 bases between them.